The 6 T cell receptor beta chains below were found in one sample sequenced in a study of blood T cell repertoires in COVID-19. Some clones are missing from TCRdb's copy, which holds only in-frame ones; the method was immunoSEQ multiplex PCR. The sample lists 350,000 to 400,000 clones, 89% occurring once. The sample consisted of PBMCs or T cells enriched from blood (not recorded which). Receptor source: a woman aged 25-40 years who had recovered from COVID-19.

The V gene is TRBV4-1, the J gene TRBJ1-5; TRBD1 is a possible D gene (6 bases). Germline CDR1 is MGHRA and CDR2 is YSYEKL. The CDR3 covers 16 residues. Trimming stripped 0 bases from V and 2 bases from J, with 11 bases between. CDR3 nucleotide sequence: TGCGCCAGCAGCCAAGAGCAGGGGTTCGGCAATCAGCCCCAGCATTTT. The encoded protein is CASSQEQGFGNQPQHF.

V usage is TRBV9 and J usage is TRBJ2-7; 9 bases are a match to TRBD2. Germline V lookup: CDR1 SGDLS, CDR2 YYNGEE. With 7 bases clipped from V and 4 bases from J, the junction kept 6 bases outside the gene matches. The CDR3 is 13 residues long. The CDR3 nucleotides are TGTGCCAGCCAGCGGGGGGATTCATACGAGCAGTACTTC. Amino acids: CASQRGDSYEQYF.

CDR3 nucleotide sequence: TGCGCCAGCAGCTTCGGGACAGGTGCGTGGGGGACTGAAGCTTTCTTT. This encodes CASSFGTGAWGTEAFF. The chain is built from TRBV5-1 and TRBJ1-1; 8 nucleotides align to TRBD1. This CDR3 has 16 amino acids. After removal of 2 bases from V and 5 bases from J, the junction contained 11 bases not matched to a gene. Looked up from germline, CDR1 is SGHRS and CDR2 is YFSETQ.

V gene TRBV6-5 combines with J gene TRBJ2-7, with 9 positions matching TRBD1. This CDR3 has 15 residues. The V and J ends lost 9 bases and 2 bases, in that order; junction bases with no gene match: 11. Germline V gene sequence: CDR1 MNHEY, CDR2 SVGAGI. CDR3 region: CASDRSGTGPYEQYF. The CDR3 bases are TGTGCCAGTGACCGCTCCGGGACAGGGCCCTACGAGCAGTACTTC.

The chain links TRBV7-2 to TRBJ2-7; TRBD2 is a possible D gene (7 bases). This CDR3 has 15 amino acids. With 5 bases removed from V and 7 bases from J, the gap between germline ends came to 21 bases. The germline V gene has CDR1 SGHTA and CDR2 FQGNSA. The CDR3 here is CASSPTGGGVLEQYF. The CDR3 nucleotides are TGTGCCAGCAGCCCAACTGGCGGGGGCGTCCTGGAGCAGTACTTC.

The CDR3 sequence is CASSLSAQETQYF. In DNA, the CDR3 is TGTGCCAGCAGCTTAAGCGCTCAAGAGACCCAGTACTTC. The genes are TRBV7-3 and TRBJ2-5; D call uncertain. V dropped 1 base and J dropped 2 bases, with 5 bases sitting between them. Germline assignment: CDR1 SGHTA and CDR2 FQGTGA. The CDR3 has 13 amino acids.